Below, 9 T cell receptor beta chains from the same sample are listed, as sequenced in a study of T cell repertoires in cytomegalovirus infection. These receptors have no identified antigens. From the reads, TCRdb called clonotypes with MiXCR, one entry per CDR3 protein. The data show roughly 700,000 distinct CDR3 sequences, 33% seen once. The sample was cultured PBMCs, taken from culture after CMV antigen stimulation. The source is a human donor in good health (CMV status not recorded). Some clones in this sample may be carry-over from other donors' samples.

This clonotype was counted between two and nine times. J is TRBJ2-3 and V is TRBV7-2, with D possibly TRBD2 on 7 matching bases. Germline assignment: CDR1 SGHTA and CDR2 FQGNSA. The CDR3 is 17 residues long. The ends were cut back, 3 bases at V and 7 bases at J, with 23 bases in the middle. As DNA, the CDR3 is TGTGCCAGCAGCTTGGCCTTCGGAGGGGGGGGGAGAAATACGCAGTATTTT. Amino acids: CASSLAFGGGGRNTQYF.

Here the CDR3 DNA reads TGCAGTGCTAGTAATCGGGTTTCCTACGAGCAGTACTTC. Translating gives CSASNRVSYEQYF. V gene TRBV20-1 combines with J gene TRBJ2-7; D is uncertain. The CDR3 runs 13 residues. The germline CDR1 and CDR2 sequences are DFQATT and SNEGSKA (reference sequence). Trimming removed 3 bases from V and 1 base from J, with 10 bases in between.

This clonotype appeared many times. The chain uses TRBV7-2 and TRBJ2-7; D is undetermined. The CDR3 covers 14 residues. Trimming removed 3 bases from V and 1 base from J, with 10 bases in between. Germline values: CDR1 SGHTA, CDR2 FQGNSA. In nucleotides, the CDR3 is TGTGCCAGCAGCTTTCGACAAGGATCCTACGAGCAGTACTTC. Protein: CASSFRQGSYEQYF.

This clonotype was seen more than once but under ten times. The DNA for the CDR3 is TGTGCCAGCAGCCCTTCTGCTCGAGGGGCCCAGTACTTC. This translates into CASSPSARGAQYF. The J gene is TRBJ2-5, the V gene TRBV11-2; tentatively, D is TRBD1 or TRBD2 (5 bases each). The ends were cut back, 5 bases at V and 9 bases at J, with 16 bases in the middle. The CDR3 is made up of 13 amino acids. Germline V gene lookup returns CDR1 SGHAT and CDR2 FQNNGV.

This clonotype was seen a few times. The chain is built from TRBV7-9 and TRBJ2-7, with unresolved D. V was clipped by 4 bases and J by 6 bases, with 16 bases between them. The CDR3 has 14 residues. Germline loops: CDR1 SEHNR, CDR2 FQNEAQ (reference sequence). CDR3 DNA sequence: TGTGCCAGCAGCTCCCAGACATCGGTATTCGAGCAGTACTTC. The encoded protein is CASSSQTSVFEQYF.

This clonotype has ten or more counts. CDR3 sequence: CASSGLTSGSYNEQFF. For the CDR3, the DNA is TGTGCCAGCAGTGGATTGACTAGCGGGAGCTACAATGAGCAGTTCTTC. V is TRBV6-1 and J is TRBJ2-1; TRBD2 aligns across 12 bases. V was clipped by 4 bases and J by 3 bases; unmatched bases: 4. In germline, CDR1 is MNHNS, CDR2 SASEGT. The CDR3 totals 16 residues.

This clonotype has at least ten counts. V is TRBV6-4 and J is TRBJ1-5, with D tentatively TRBD1 (5 bases). This CDR3 is 17 amino acids long. The V gene's germline CDR1 is MRHNA and CDR2 SNTAGT. V was trimmed by 4 bases and J by 1 base, leaving 17 bases between them. DNA for the CDR3: TGTGCCAGCAGTGCGTACAGGTTTGGCGTGAGCAATCAGCCCCAGCATTTT. This translates into CASSAYRFGVSNQPQHF.

The table lists this clonotype with a few counts. V gene TRBV29-1 combines with J gene TRBJ1-2; D gene uncertain. The germline gives CDR1 SQVTM, CDR2 ANQGSEA. V was trimmed by 0 bases and J by 7 bases, leaving 12 bases between them. The CDR3 is 13 residues long. The DNA of the CDR3 is TGCAGCGTTGAAGATCGGGTTCCTTTTGGCTACACCTTC. It specifies CSVEDRVPFGYTF.

There are a few counts of this clonotype. The chain links TRBV6-1 to TRBJ1-5; tentative D call: TRBD1 (6 bases). Between the trimmed V and J ends, which lost 6 bases and 5 bases, there was a span of 11 bases. The CDR3 is 13 amino acids. Germline lookup yields CDR1 MNHNS and CDR2 SASEGT. The CDR3 bases are TGTGCCAGCAGACAGGGCAGCTATCAGCCCCAGCATTTT. The encoded protein is CASRQGSYQPQHF.